A single sample gave rise to the 22 T cell receptor beta chains below, sequenced in a study of blood T cells in healthy people across ages. Primed by a sample-barcoded 5' primer and a J-beta primer mix, a second PCR proceeded for about 6 to 12 cycles. Via MiXCR, TCRdb re-called the 5' RACE reads, giving one row per CDR3 protein. This sample has 1,800,000 or so distinct CDR3 sequences, with about two fifths found just once. The sequenced material came from blood. The receptors shown here come from a human donor in good health.

The table lists this clonotype with a few counts. The rearrangement joins TRBV4-2 to TRBJ1-6; 12 nucleotides match TRBD1. V lost 4 bases to trimming and J lost 5 bases; unmatched junction nucleotides: 3. The CDR3 length is 16 residues. Germline V gives CDR1 LGHNA, CDR2 YNFKEQ. CDR3 nucleotides: TGTGCCAGCAGCCCGGGACAGGGGGCGGATAATTCACCCCTCCACTTT. Encoded protein: CASSPGQGADNSPLHF.

As regards this clonotype: At one boundary the junction diverges from the germline segment, which might be a read error. The gene calls are TRBV5-5 and TRBJ2-7; no clear D gene. The CDR3 contains 15 residues. The germline V gene has CDR1 SGHKS and CDR2 YYEKEE (reference sequence). In DNA, the CDR3 is TGTACCAGCAGCCAAACAGCTCAGCTCTCCTACGAGCAGTACTTC. It yields the protein CTSSQTAQLSYEQYF.

This clonotype was counted only a few times. The chain uses TRBV4-3 and TRBJ1-2, with TRBD1 as a possible D gene (6 bases). Germline V gives CDR1 LGHNA, CDR2 YSLEER. The V end lost 7 bases, the J end lost 4 bases, and 16 bases lay between the germline ends. The CDR3 loop spans 14 amino acids. The CDR3 nucleotides read TGCGCCAGCACCCCCGTGAAGGGGGGCTATGGCTACACCTTC. Protein sequence: CASTPVKGGYGYTF.

The chain links TRBV7-2 to TRBJ1-1, with D maybe TRBD1 (6 bases). Trimming took off 5 bases at V and 2 bases at J, with 21 bases between the two ends. Germline assignment: CDR1 SGHTA and CDR2 FQGNSA. The CDR3 covers 17 residues. Here the CDR3 DNA reads TGTGCCAGCAGCCCTCGTAGGGCAGGGGCGGGAAACACTGAAGCTTTCTTT. Residues: CASSPRRAGAGNTEAFF.

The V gene is TRBV30, the J gene TRBJ2-1; D ambiguous. This CDR3 is built from 15 residues. The V end lost 4 bases, the J end lost 6 bases, and 19 bases lay between the germline ends. Germline V gene sequence: CDR1 GTSNPN, CDR2 SVGIG (reference sequence). CDR3 DNA: TGTGCCTGGACCAGGCGGCAGGTTAAGGGCAATGAGCAGTTCTTC. It codes for CAWTRRQVKGNEQFF.

This chain joins TRBV25-1 and TRBJ1-1; weak D call: TRBD1 (5 bases). V was pared by 2 bases and J by 6 bases, with 13 bases between. The CDR3 is 14 residues long. Germline lookup yields CDR1 MGHDK and CDR2 SYGVNS. DNA of the CDR3: TGTGCCAGCAGTGAAGGGGCCGGGTTGGCTGAAGCTTTCTTT. It specifies CASSEGAGLAEAFF. Complete variable domain (other parts from reference TRBV25-1 and TRBJ1-1): EADIYQTPRYLVIGTGKKITLECSQTMGHDKMYWYQQDPGMELHLIHYSYGVNSTEKGDLSSESTVSRIRTEHFPLTLESARPSHTSQYLCASSEGAGLAEAFFGQGTRLTVV.

This rearrangement joins TRBV20-1 to TRBJ2-1; D might be TRBD2 (5 bases). Gene TRBJ2-7 matches the end of the DNA better, so the J call may be wrong. Germline CDR1 and CDR2: DFQATT and SNEGSKA (reference sequence). CDR3 length: 13 amino acids. CDR3 amino acids: CSASGVALYEQYV. In DNA, the CDR3 is TGCAGTGCTAGCGGGGTGGCCCTCTACGAGCAGTACGTC.

The chain carries TRBV11-3 and TRBJ1-2; D perhaps matches TRBD1 (5 bases). This CDR3 contains 13 residues. Germline V gene data show CDR1 as SGHNT and CDR2 as YENEEA. V shed 0 bases and J shed 7 bases, with 9 bases lying between them. CDR3 nucleotides: TGTGCCAGCAGCTTAGAGTTTCAGGGTGGCTACACCTTC. This codes for CASSLEFQGGYTF. Combining the CDR3 with reference TRBV11-3 and TRBJ1-2 gives the whole variable domain EAGVVQSPRYKIIEKKQPVAFWCNPISGHNTLYWYLQNLGQGPELLIRYENEEAVDDSQLPKDRFSAERLKGVDSTLKIQPAELGDSAVYLCASSLEFQGGYTFGSGTRLTVV.

This chain joins TRBV6-2 or TRBV6-3 and TRBJ2-1, with TRBD2 as a possible D gene (5 bases). The germline V gene has CDR1 MNHEY and CDR2 SVGEGT. The ends were cut back, 2 bases at V and 9 bases at J, with 14 bases in the middle. This CDR3 comprises 14 residues. The CDR3 is CASSYGSPISEQFF. CDR3 DNA: TGTGCCAGCAGTTACGGGAGTCCAATCAGTGAGCAGTTCTTC.

The chain combines TRBV9 with TRBJ2-7; D gene uncertain. The V gene's germline CDR1 is SGDLS and CDR2 YYNGEE. The CDR3 runs to 14 residues. V gave up 0 bases and J gave up 3 bases, with 10 bases separating them. The CDR3 DNA reads TGTGCCAGCAGCGTAGAGCCAAGGTACTACGAGCAGTACTTC. Amino acids: CASSVEPRYYEQYF.

The chain employs TRBV15 and TRBJ1-2; D uncertain. Trimming removed 6 bases from V and 3 bases from J, with 23 bases in between. CDR3 length: 17 amino acids. Germline CDR1 LNHNV, CDR2 YYDKDF (reference sequence). In DNA, the CDR3 is TGTGCCACCAGTACCGGGCCTGGCCTCTCATTCTACTATGGCTACACCTTC. It codes for CATSTGPGLSFYYGYTF.

This clonotype was detected only a few times. The chain uses TRBV7-9 and TRBJ1-2; TRBD1 matches at 10 bases. This CDR3 is 17 amino acids long. Germline CDR1 is SEHNR and CDR2 is FQNEAQ (reference sequence). V lost 0 bases to trimming and J lost 5 bases; unmatched junction nucleotides: 9. The CDR3 sequence: CASSLATGTGATYGYTF. CDR3 coding DNA: TGTGCCAGCAGCTTAGCGACCGGGACAGGGGCTACTTATGGCTACACCTTC. The variable domain in full, completed from reference TRBV7-9 and TRBJ1-2, reads DTGVSQNPRHKITKRGQNVTFRCDPISEHNRLYWYRQTLGQGPEFLTYFQNEAQLEKSRLLSDRFSAERPKGSFSTLEIQRTEQGDSAMYLCASSLATGTGATYGYTFGSGTRLTVV.

V gene TRBV3-1 combines with J gene TRBJ2-1; possible D gene TRBD1, 6 bases. Trimming cost V 1 base and J 9 bases, with 13 bases left between them. This CDR3 has 14 residues. Germline CDR1 and CDR2: LGHDT and YNNKEL (reference sequence). The DNA for the CDR3 is TGTGCCAGCAGCCAAGTGGGGGCACGGGGTGAGCAGTTCTTC. This gives the protein CASSQVGARGEQFF.

The rearrangement links TRBV7-2 to TRBJ2-7; D ambiguous. Germline assignment: CDR1 SGHTA and CDR2 FQGNSA. The CDR3 runs to 13 residues. V lost 2 bases, J lost 3 bases, and 8 bases lay in between. The CDR3 protein is CASSLRILYEQYF. The CDR3 DNA sequence: TGTGCCAGCAGCTTAAGGATACTCTACGAGCAGTACTTC.

About this clonotype itself: A read error may account for a junction end that differs from germline. The CDR3 DNA follows: TGTGCCAGCAGCTTAGATCCATCAACTAGTGAAAAACTGTTTTTT. It is translated as CASSLDPSTSEKLFF. The chain combines TRBV7-2 with TRBJ1-4; D remains ambiguous. CDR1 SGHTA and CDR2 FQGNSA come from the germline V gene. CDR3 length equals 15 residues.

The V and J genes are TRBV20-1 and TRBJ2-5; D might be TRBD2 (5 bases). Germline assignment: CDR1 DFQATT and CDR2 SNEGSKA (reference sequence). V lost 4 bases to trimming and J lost 5 bases, with 8 bases between them. This CDR3 comprises 11 residues. CDR3: CSATRRETQYF. The CDR3 DNA sequence: TGCAGTGCTACAAGGAGGGAGACCCAGTACTTC.

The V and J genes are TRBV9 and TRBJ1-6; unclear D gene. The CDR3 totals 15 residues. Germline V CDR1 and CDR2: SGDLS, YYNGEE. The V end lost 0 bases, the J end lost 3 bases, and 7 bases lay between the germline ends. For the CDR3, the DNA is TGTGCCAGCAGCGTAGACATCTTCTATAATTCACCCCTCCACTTT. It codes for CASSVDIFYNSPLHF.

The chain joins TRBV12-3 or TRBV12-4 to TRBJ2-1; 10 positions agree with TRBD1. Losses at the gene ends were 8 bases for V and 7 bases for J; bases not matched to a gene: 8. This CDR3 region has 14 residues. The DNA for the CDR3 is TGTGCCAGCCTTGACAGGGGGCATCGGAATGAGCAGTTCTTC. This codes for CASLDRGHRNEQFF.

The genes are TRBV28 and TRBJ1-2; possible D gene TRBD1, 5 bases. The CDR3 is 14 amino acids. Germline-derived CDR1 and CDR2 are MDHEN and SYDVKM. Trimming cost V 6 bases and J 6 bases, with 17 bases left between them. The CDR3 sequence: CASRQTGRWDGYTF. CDR3 nucleotides: TGTGCCAGCAGGCAAACAGGTCGCTGGGATGGCTACACCTTC.

The sample holds a few counts of this clonotype. An end of the junction does not agree with germline; a read error may underlie this. The V gene is TRBV29-1, the J gene TRBJ1-4, with D perhaps TRBD1 (5 bases). In germline, CDR1 is SQVTM, CDR2 ANQGSEA. The CDR3 runs to 11 residues. The CDR3 protein is CGVAGTAMGFF. The CDR3 region has the DNA TGCGGCGTGGCAGGGACGGCCATGGGGTTTTTT.

This clonotype was seen only a few times. The chain links TRBV7-2 to TRBJ1-4; D not certain. This CDR3 region has 16 residues. Trimming stripped 0 bases from V and 6 bases from J, with 14 bases between. CDR1 SGHTA and CDR2 FQGNSA come from the germline V gene. In DNA form, the CDR3 reads TGTGCCAGCAGCTTAGCAATCGGGCGTATTGATGAAAAACTGTTTTTT. Translation gives CASSLAIGRIDEKLFF.

Notes on this clonotype: Mismatch with germline at one junction end may stem from a read error. This CDR3 is CAGSLARPGEPGANVLTF. The CDR3 coding sequence is TGCGCCGGCAGCTTGGCAAGGCCAGGGGAGCCCGGGGCCAACGTCCTGACTTTC. The chain combines TRBV4-1 with TRBJ2-6; perhaps TRBD1 as D (6 bases). CDR3 length: 18 amino acids. The V gene's germline CDR1 is MGHRA and CDR2 YSYEKL.